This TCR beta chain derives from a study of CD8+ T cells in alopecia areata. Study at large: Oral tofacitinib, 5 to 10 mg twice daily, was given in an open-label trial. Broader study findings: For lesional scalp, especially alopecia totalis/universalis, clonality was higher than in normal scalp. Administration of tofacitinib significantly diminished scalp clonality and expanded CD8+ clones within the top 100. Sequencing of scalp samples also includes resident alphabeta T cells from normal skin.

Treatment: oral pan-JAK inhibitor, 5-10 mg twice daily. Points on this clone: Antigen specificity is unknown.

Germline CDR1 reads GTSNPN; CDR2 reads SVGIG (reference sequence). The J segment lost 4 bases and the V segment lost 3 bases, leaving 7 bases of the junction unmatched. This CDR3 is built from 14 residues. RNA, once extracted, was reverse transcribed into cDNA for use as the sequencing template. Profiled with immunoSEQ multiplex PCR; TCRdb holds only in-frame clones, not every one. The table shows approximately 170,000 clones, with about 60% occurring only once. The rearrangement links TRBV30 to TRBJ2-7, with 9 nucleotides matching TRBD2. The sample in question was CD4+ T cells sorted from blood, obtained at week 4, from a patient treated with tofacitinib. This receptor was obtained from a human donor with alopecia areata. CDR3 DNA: TGTGCCTGGAGAATAGCGGGAGCTGGTTACGAGCAGTACTTC. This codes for CAWRIAGAGYEQYF.